This entry concerns a single T cell receptor beta chain. CDR1 and CDR2 from the germline V gene are SNHLY and FYNNEI. CDR3 length: 15 amino acids. With 6 bases clipped from V and 4 bases from J, the junction kept 9 bases outside the gene matches. The data derive from a study of blood T cell repertoires in COVID-19. The wider study: PBMCs, B-cell-depleted T cells, or T cells provided the cDNA or gDNA that made up the material.

Produced via immunoSEQ multiplex PCR; TCRdb's table is partial and in-frame only. The sample consists of about 110,000 clones, about 80% of them appearing once. The sample was peripheral blood. J is TRBJ1-1 and V is TRBV2; TRBD1 matches at 9 bases. The TCR sequence derives from a woman over 75 with acute or convalescent COVID-19. DNA for the CDR3: TGTGCCAGCAGCGGGACAGGGAACGAAGGCACTGAAGCTTTCTTT. Its translation: CASSGTGNEGTEAFF.